Listed below are T cell receptor beta chains from one sample, sequenced in a study of beta chain features in type 1 diabetes. TCRdb's copy holds only in-frame clones and misses some; the assay was immunoSEQ multiplex PCR. Of 60,000 to 75,000 clones detected, just under 50% appear once; the ten largest clones hold 0.65% to 0.9%. Specimen: central memory CD4+ T cells from blood. These receptors all stem from a man between 25 and 39 years old with type 1 diabetes. The CDR3 runs from the conserved cysteine through the conserved F or W. The D gene is left open where the match is weak. The size field is filled for only some rows; it gives once, few, many or a size class.

v_gene,abundance,j_gene,d_gene,CDR3aa,CDR3nt
TRBV30,few,TRBJ2-7,NA,CAWSVPHQGHPYEQYF,TGTGCCTGGAGTGTACCCCACCAAGGACACCCCTACGAGCAGTACTTC
TRBV2,NA,TRBJ1-2,NA,CASRADTPGGGYTF,TGTGCCAGCAGAGCGGACACACCCGGGGGTGGCTACACCTTC
TRBV6-6,NA,TRBJ2-7,NA,CASSSIVGGGPYEQYF,TGTGCCAGCAGCAGCATAGTCGGGGGAGGACCCTACGAGCAGTACTTC
TRBV6-1,NA,TRBJ1-5,NA,CASRMSGGQPQHF,TGTGCCAGCAGGATGTCGGGAGGTCAGCCCCAGCATTTT
TRBV2,NA,TRBJ1-1,TRBD1,CASSEEGGQINTEAFF,TGTGCCAGCAGTGAAGAGGGGGGACAGATAAACACTGAAGCTTTCTTT
TRBV10-3,NA,TRBJ2-1,TRBD1,CATQGTGPYNEQFF,TGTGCCACCCAGGGGACAGGGCCCTACAATGAGCAGTTCTTC
TRBV18,NA,TRBJ2-5,NA,CASSPGAGATRTQYF,TGTGCCAGCTCACCAGGGGCGGGGGCGACCCGGACCCAGTACTTC
TRBV6-1,NA,TRBJ1-5,NA,CASRGASNQPQHF,TGTGCCAGCAGGGGGGCGTCCAATCAGCCCCAGCATTTT
TRBV2,few,TRBJ2-1,TRBD1,CASSPQGSAYNEQFF,TGTGCCAGCAGCCCACAGGGGAGCGCCTACAATGAGCAGTTCTTC
TRBV6-1,NA,TRBJ1-5,TRBD1,CASKTGDEPQHF,TGTGCCAGCAAGACAGGGGACGAGCCCCAGCATTTT
TRBV5-1,NA,TRBJ2-6,NA,CASSLTGSGANVLTF,TGCGCCAGCAGCTTGACAGGGTCTGGGGCCAACGTCCTGACTTTC
TRBV2,NA,TRBJ2-1,TRBD2,CATTGLAGGNEQFF,TGTGCCACCACCGGACTAGCGGGTGGGAATGAGCAGTTCTTC
TRBV10-3,NA,TRBJ2-7,TRBD1,CAISGQGDHEQYF,TGTGCCATCAGCGGACAGGGGGACCACGAGCAGTACTTC
TRBV5-6,NA,TRBJ2-7,TRBD1,CASSWDRSYEQYF,TGTGCCAGCAGCTGGGACAGGAGCTACGAGCAGTACTTC
TRBV5-1,few,TRBJ1-1,TRBD1,CASRTGQGANTEAFF,TGCGCCAGCAGAACGGGACAGGGAGCGAACACTGAAGCTTTCTTT
TRBV5-1,NA,TRBJ1-1,NA,CASSWEDGGGTEAFF,TGCGCCAGCAGCTGGGAGGACGGGGGAGGCACTGAAGCTTTCTTT
TRBV21-1,NA,TRBJ2-5,NA,CASSAGTPADRETQYF,TGTGCCAGCAGCGCCGGGACACCCGCTGACAGGGAGACCCAGTACTTC
TRBV5-1,NA,TRBJ2-1,TRBD2,CASSKIPLAGNEQFF,TGCGCCAGCAGCAAAATCCCACTAGCGGGGAATGAGCAGTTCTTC
TRBV29-1,NA,TRBJ2-3,NA,CSASQGSDTDTQYF,TGCAGCGCATCACAGGGATCGGATACAGATACGCAGTATTTT
TRBV5-1,NA,TRBJ2-6,NA,CASSLETPNVLTF,TGCGCCAGCAGCTTGGAGACTCCCAACGTCCTGACTTTC
TRBV6-6,few,TRBJ2-4,NA,CASRQGENIQYF,TGTGCCAGCAGGCAGGGTGAAAACATTCAGTACTTC
TRBV5-1,once,TRBJ2-7,TRBD2,CASSWGGSAYEQYF,TGCGCCAGCAGCTGGGGGGGTTCCGCCTACGAGCAGTACTTC
TRBV5-5,once,TRBJ2-3,NA,CASSFGADTQYF,TGTGCCAGCAGCTTCGGAGCAGATACGCAGTATTTT
TRBV7-2,few,TRBJ2-1,NA,CASSKSGGLYNEQFF,TGTGCCAGCAGTAAATCAGGGGGACTTTACAATGAGCAGTTCTTC
TRBV7-2,NA,TRBJ1-6,TRBD1,CASSLLGTGVWSYNSPLHF,TGCGCCAGCAGCTTATTGGGGACAGGGGTATGGTCCTATAATTCACCCCTCCACTTT
TRBV5-1,NA,TRBJ1-1,TRBD1,CASSRDRGRGTEAFF,TGCGCCAGCAGTCGGGACAGGGGGCGAGGAACTGAAGCTTTCTTT
TRBV19,NA,TRBJ2-1,TRBD2,CASGRTSGRPNEQFF,TGTGCCAGTGGGCGGACTAGCGGGAGGCCCAATGAGCAGTTCTTC
TRBV7-6,NA,TRBJ2-2,NA,CASSLRGIVSGELFF,TGTGCCAGCAGCTTGAGAGGGATCGTTTCCGGGGAGCTGTTTTTT
TRBV5-4,few,TRBJ2-1,TRBD2,CASSYHRGLAGSSSYNEQFF,TGTGCCAGCAGCTACCACCGGGGACTAGCGGGGTCTAGCTCCTACAATGAGCAGTTCTTC
TRBV7-9,few,TRBJ1-6,NA,CASSLDGRGASPLHF,TGTGCCAGCAGCTTAGACGGCAGGGGCGCATCACCCCTCCACTTT
TRBV6-6,NA,TRBJ2-3,TRBD1,CASLTGGSTDTQYF,TGTGCCAGCCTAACAGGGGGGAGCACAGATACGCAGTATTTT
TRBV14,NA,TRBJ2-3,NA,CASSQATGGTDTQYF,TGTGCCAGCAGCCAAGCTACGGGGGGCACAGATACGCAGTATTTT
TRBV7-9,NA,TRBJ1-2,NA,CASSLSWTETNYGYTF,TGTGCCAGCAGCTTATCTTGGACAGAAACTAACTATGGCTACACCTTC
TRBV5-1,NA,TRBJ1-1,NA,CASSLAGGAITEAFF,TGCGCCAGCAGCTTGGCCGGGGGGGCGATCACTGAAGCTTTCTTT
TRBV6-1,NA,TRBJ2-3,NA,CASSATGTTDTQYF,TGTGCCAGCAGTGCCACAGGTACCACAGATACGCAGTATTTT
TRBV5-1,few,TRBJ1-3,TRBD1,CASSMTGGRSGNTIYF,TGCGCCAGCAGCATGACAGGGGGTCGCTCTGGAAACACCATATATTTT
TRBV5-4,NA,TRBJ2-7,NA,CASSEDLDRGGTYEQYF,TGTGCCAGCAGCGAAGACCTTGACAGGGGAGGGACCTACGAGCAGTACTTC
TRBV18,NA,TRBJ2-7,TRBD1,CASSPEQGASYEQYF,TGTGCCAGCTCACCTGAACAGGGGGCTTCCTACGAGCAGTACTTC
TRBV2,NA,TRBJ1-1,NA,CASIQVANTEAFF,TGTGCCAGCATCCAGGTCGCGAACACTGAAGCTTTCTTT